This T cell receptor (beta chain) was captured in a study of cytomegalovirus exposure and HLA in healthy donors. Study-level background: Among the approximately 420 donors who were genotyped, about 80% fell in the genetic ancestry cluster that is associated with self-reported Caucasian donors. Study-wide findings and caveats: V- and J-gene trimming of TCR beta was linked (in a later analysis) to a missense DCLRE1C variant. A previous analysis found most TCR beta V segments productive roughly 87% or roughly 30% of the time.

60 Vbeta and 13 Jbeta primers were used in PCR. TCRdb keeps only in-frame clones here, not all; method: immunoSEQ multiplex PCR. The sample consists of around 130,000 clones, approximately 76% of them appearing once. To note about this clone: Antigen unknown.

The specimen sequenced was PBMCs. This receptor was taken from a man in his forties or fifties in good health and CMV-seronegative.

CDR3 in amino acids: CASSPTTGASTDTQYF. In DNA form, the CDR3 reads TGCGCCAGCAGCCCGACGACAGGGGCTAGCACAGATACGCAGTATTTT. The chain combines TRBV5-1 with TRBJ2-3; 8 bases are shared with TRBD1. The germline V gene has CDR1 SGHRS and CDR2 YFSETQ. Unmatched junction bases numbered 7, after V lost 4 bases and J lost 0 bases. The CDR3 runs 16 residues.